The 17 T cell receptor beta chains below all came from one sample that was sequenced in a study of T cell repertoires in cytomegalovirus infection. MiXCR, run by TCRdb on the reads, gives a single entry per CDR3 protein. The sample has about 480,000 distinct CDR3 sequences, around a third seen once. These receptors have no known antigen. Sequencing used cultured PBMCs, obtained from culture after CMV antigen stimulation. The receptors here all came from a human donor in good health (CMV status not recorded). Some clones in this sample may be carry-over from other donors' samples.

The J gene is TRBJ1-5, the V gene TRBV27; weak D call: TRBD1 (5 bases). Trimming pared 0 bases from V and 3 bases from J, leaving 12 bases between. The CDR3 has 16 amino acids. Germline V gene data show CDR1 as MNHEY and CDR2 as SMNVEV (reference sequence). CDR3 nucleotide sequence: TGTGCCAGCAGTTTATCGGGACCACAGCACAATCAGCCCCAGCATTTT. This codes for CASSLSGPQHNQPQHF.

This clonotype showed up just a few times. The V gene is TRBV6-2 or TRBV6-3, the J gene TRBJ2-4; TRBD2 agrees at 8 bases. The CDR3 contains 18 residues. Unmatched junction bases numbered 16, after V lost 7 bases and J lost 2 bases. Germline V gene data show CDR1 as MNHEY and CDR2 as SVGEGT. Here the CDR3 reads CASKLLHGGGITKNIQYF. CDR3 in DNA: TGTGCCAGCAAGCTCCTACATGGCGGGGGGATTACCAAAAACATTCAGTACTTC.

This clonotype was recorded a few times. V gene TRBV12-3 or TRBV12-4 combines with J gene TRBJ1-3; no firm D call. Trimming pared 6 bases from V and 2 bases from J, leaving 17 bases between. The length of the CDR3 is 16 residues. The CDR3 region is CASRQNPAAAGNTIYF. Written as DNA, the CDR3 is TGTGCCAGCAGACAAAATCCTGCCGCGGCTGGAAACACCATATATTTT.

This clonotype has just a few counts. The rearrangement uses TRBV7-2 and TRBJ1-1; no reliable D call. V was pared by 6 bases and J by 1 base, with 9 bases between. Looked up from germline, CDR1 is SGHTA and CDR2 is FQGNSA. The CDR3 is made up of 13 amino acids. CDR3 residues: CASRIQENTEAFF. The CDR3 DNA reads TGTGCCAGCAGGATCCAGGAGAACACTGAAGCTTTCTTT.

There are a few counts of this clonotype. J is TRBJ2-1 and V is TRBV6-2 or TRBV6-3; 8 positions match TRBD1. The V segment lost 0 bases and the J segment 3 bases; nucleotides outside the gene matches: 4. Germline V CDR1 and CDR2: MNHEY, SVGEGT. The CDR3 is 16 amino acids. This CDR3 reads CASSYSSRGLYNEQFF. DNA for the CDR3: TGTGCCAGCAGTTACTCCAGCAGGGGGCTCTACAATGAGCAGTTCTTC.

This clonotype was seen a few times. The chain employs TRBV7-6 and TRBJ2-2; 7 bases match TRBD1. V shed 1 base and J 3 bases; nucleotides not matched to a gene: 5. The CDR3 loop spans 16 amino acids. Per the germline V gene, CDR1 is SGHVS and CDR2 is FNYEAQ. The CDR3 sequence: CASSLGQGFYTGELFF. The CDR3 nucleotides are TGTGCCAGCAGCTTAGGACAGGGCTTTTACACCGGGGAGCTGTTTTTT.

The chain employs TRBV7-6 and TRBJ2-1, with D possibly being TRBD2 (5 bases). The V end lost 1 base, the J end lost 6 bases, and 10 bases lay between the germline ends. CDR1 and CDR2 from the germline V gene are SGHVS and FNYEAQ. This CDR3 comprises 14 residues. The CDR3 loop is CASSLDGMVNEQFF. The CDR3 bases are TGTGCCAGCAGCTTAGACGGGATGGTCAATGAGCAGTTCTTC.

CDR3 in DNA: TGTGCCAGCAGTTTAAGAGCGGCGGTCCACAATGAGCAGTTCTTC. Its translation: CASSLRAAVHNEQFF. The chain links TRBV28 to TRBJ2-1, with D possibly matching TRBD2 (5 bases). V was clipped by 2 bases and J by 5 bases, with 13 bases between them. The CDR3 contains 15 residues. CDR1 and CDR2 (germline): MDHEN, SYDVKM.

This rearrangement joins TRBV5-6 to TRBJ2-2; 10 nucleotides align to TRBD2. With V trimmed by 4 bases and J by 4 bases, 4 bases remained unmatched. Germline V gene lookup returns CDR1 SGHDT and CDR2 YYEEEE. The CDR3 totals 15 residues. The DNA for the CDR3 is TGTGCCAGCAGCCAAAGACTAGCGGGCACCGGGGAGCTGTTTTTT. Protein product: CASSQRLAGTGELFF. The variable domain in full, with the rest retrieved from reference TRBV5-6 and TRBJ2-2, is DAGVTQSPTHLIKTRGQQVTLRCSPKSGHDTVSWYQQALGQGPQFIFQYYEEEERQRGNFPDRFSGHQFPNYSSELNVNALLLGDSALYLCASSQRLAGTGELFFGEGSRLTVL.

This chain links TRBV7-9 with TRBJ2-1; 9 bases are shared with TRBD2. Germline CDR1 and CDR2: SEHNR and FQNEAQ (reference sequence). The CDR3 runs 15 residues. With 5 bases clipped from V and 4 bases from J, the junction kept 6 bases outside the gene matches. The DNA for the CDR3 is TGTGCCAGCAGCAACGGGACTAGCCCTTACAATGAGCAGTTCTTC. It yields the protein CASSNGTSPYNEQFF.

The V gene is TRBV2, the J gene TRBJ2-1, with 13 positions matching TRBD2. Trimming cost V 6 bases and J 2 bases; bases outside gene matches: 7. Germline V gene sequence: CDR1 SNHLY, CDR2 FYNNEI. The CDR3 has 17 amino acids. CDR3 sequence: CASRGTSGKNTYNEQFF. The CDR3, as DNA: TGTGCCAGCAGGGGGACTAGCGGGAAGAATACCTACAATGAGCAGTTCTTC.

This clonotype was counted at least ten times. The CDR3 DNA sequence: TGTGCCAGCAGCCCAGTCCGGACAGGGGGGAGAGATGTGCAGTTCTTC. Translation: CASSPVRTGGRDVQFF. The chain links TRBV7-8 to TRBJ2-1; TRBD1 aligns across 10 bases. Germline V gene lookup returns CDR1 SGHVS and CDR2 FQNEAQ. The CDR3 is made up of 16 amino acids. Trimming cost V 5 bases and J 12 bases; bases outside gene matches: 16.

With regard to this clonotype: One end of the junction does not line up with germline, which may come from a read error. CDR3 sequence reads: CASRMGQGPPKEKLFF. The CDR3, as DNA: TGCGCCAGCAGGATGGGACAGGGTCCTCCTAAGGAAAAACTGTTTTTT. The V call is TRBV5-1, the J call TRBJ1-4; 9 nucleotides agree with TRBD1. This CDR3 contains 16 residues. Germline values: CDR1 SGHRS, CDR2 YFSETQ.

This chain joins TRBV30 and TRBJ2-5, with D perhaps matching TRBD1 or TRBD2 (5 bases each). Trimming removed 0 bases at V and 2 bases at J, with 19 bases between. Germline V gene lookup returns CDR1 GTSNPN and CDR2 SVGIG (reference sequence). The CDR3 runs to 17 residues. The DNA of the CDR3 is TGTGCCTGGAGTGTAAGGTTGTACGGGACCGAACAAGAGACCCAGTACTTC. Translating gives CAWSVRLYGTEQETQYF.

This clonotype was seen ten or more times. The J gene is TRBJ1-2, the V gene TRBV7-2; TRBD1 matches at 7 bases. CDR3 length equals 13 residues. Germline V lookup: CDR1 SGHTA, CDR2 FQGNSA. V lost 3 bases and J lost 14; bases outside the gene matches: 12. In DNA, the CDR3 is TGTGCCAGCAGCTTCCCAAACGACGGACAGGATACCTTC. As protein: CASSFPNDGQDTF.

In the case of this clonotype: With a much larger clone just one base away, this may be a read error. The chain employs TRBV7-2 and TRBJ2-5; 14 nucleotides agree with TRBD2. The J call may be incorrect, as the DNA end agrees better with TRBJ2-1. CDR3 length equals 14 residues. Looked up from germline, CDR1 is SGHTA and CDR2 is FQGNSA. CDR3 coding DNA: TGTGCCAGCAGCACGGGACTAGCGGGAGAGACCCAGTTCTTC. Protein product: CASSTGLAGETQFF.

The sample holds a few counts of this clonotype. The rearrangement links TRBV7-2 to TRBJ1-2; TRBD1 matches 9 bases. This CDR3 has 13 amino acids. Germline CDR1 and CDR2: SGHTA and FQGNSA. With V trimmed by 4 bases and J by 8 bases, 5 bases remained unmatched. CDR3 region: CASSSWTGVGYTF. DNA for the CDR3: TGTGCCAGCAGCTCCTGGACAGGGGTCGGCTACACCTTC. The full variable domain, with the rest looked up from reference TRBV7-2 and TRBJ1-2, is GAGVSQSPSNKVTEKGKDVELRCDPISGHTALYWYRQSLGQGLEFLIYFQGNSAPDKSGLPSDRFSAERTGGSVSTLTIQRTQQEDSAVYLCASSSWTGVGYTFGSGTRLTVV.